This T cell receptor beta chain was profiled in a study of Graves' ophthalmopathy and Graves' hyperthyroidism. Study context: Pretreatment peripheral blood was obtained at initial diagnosis.

The authors amplified TCR beta CDR3 regions, and they did so from RNA transcripts for repertoire sequencing. RT-PCR in the first round used HTBI primers; a second-round multiplex PCR followed. MiXCR, run by TCRdb on the multiplex PCR reads, gives a single entry per CDR3 protein. There are 340,000 or so distinct CDR3 sequences in the sample; around a sixth occur only once, and 12% lies in the top ten. Whole-study results and caveats: Sensitivity of roughly 88% and specificity of almost 83% were achieved when a 13-signature model separated ophthalmopathy from stable hyperthyroidism.

Thyroid ultrasound, orbital computed tomography, TRAb, serum thyroxine and clinical symptoms formed the basis of diagnosis. Germline CDR1 reads MDHEN; CDR2 reads SYDVKM. The length of the CDR3 is 14 residues. Trimming removed 6 bases at V and 1 base at J, with 10 bases between. This clonotype has at least ten counts. What it binds is not known. This rearrangement joins TRBV28 to TRBJ1-3; no clear D. Source material: peripheral blood. The source of this sequence is an adult man with Graves' ophthalmopathy. The CDR3 loop reads CASRVEHSGNTIYF. The CDR3 nucleotides are TGTGCCAGCAGGGTAGAACATTCTGGAAACACCATATATTTT.